This is a list of T cell receptor beta chains from one sample in a study of T cell repertoires in cytomegalovirus infection. MiXCR, applied by TCRdb to the reads, yields one record per CDR3 protein. This table holds about 450,000 distinct CDR3 sequences, approximately 30% found once. Sequenced: PBMCs. These receptor sequences come from a human donor in good health (CMV status not recorded). Some clones in this sample may be carry-over from other donors' samples. The CDR3 runs from the conserved cysteine through the conserved F or W. A D gene is named only where the DNA matches it firmly. Clone size is stated in some rows and not others, as once, few, many or a class when expanded.

size	V	J	D	CDR3	DNA
-	TRBV5-6	TRBJ2-5	-	CASSMDNQETQYF	TGTGCCAGCAGCATGGACAACCAAGAGACCCAGTACTTC
once	TRBV6-6	TRBJ2-3	-	CARSAGTSKADTQYF	TGTGCCAGAAGTGCGGGGACCTCGAAGGCGGATACGCAGTATTTT
many	TRBV7-2	TRBJ1-1	-	CASSLRGAEAFF	TGTGCCAGCAGCTTACGGGGGGCTGAAGCTTTCTTT
few	TRBV27	TRBJ2-3	TRBD1	CASSLSTGRSTDTQYF	TGTGCCAGCAGTTTATCGACAGGGCGTAGCACAGATACGCAGTATTTT
-	TRBV6-5	TRBJ2-1	-	CASRTSLREQFF	TGTGCCAGCAGAACCAGCCTCAGAGAGCAGTTCTTC
-	TRBV5-1	TRBJ2-1	TRBD2	CASSLEVAGGYNEQFF	TGCGCCAGCAGCTTGGAGGTTGCGGGGGGGTACAATGAGCAGTTCTTC
-	TRBV20-1	TRBJ2-7	-	CSARDEDPYEQYF	TGCAGTGCTAGAGACGAGGATCCCTACGAGCAGTACTTC
-	TRBV11-2	TRBJ1-3	-	CASSLGVSSGNTIYF	TGTGCCAGCAGCTTAGGTGTAAGCTCTGGAAACACCATATATTTT
-	TRBV19	TRBJ1-5	-	CASSMRGGNQPQHF	TGTGCCAGTAGTATGAGGGGAGGCAATCAGCCCCAGCATTTT
many	TRBV7-2	TRBJ2-4	TRBD1	CASSGQGLNIQYF	TGTGCCAGCAGCGGACAGGGCCTAAACATTCAGTACTTC
once	TRBV10-1	TRBJ2-2	-	CASSGSGSGELFF	TGCGCCAGCAGTGGGTCAGGGTCCGGGGAGCTGTTTTTT
-	TRBV28	TRBJ1-2	TRBD1	CASSNRGTGDGYTF	TGTGCCAGCAGTAACAGAGGGACAGGCGATGGCTACACCTTC
few	TRBV28	TRBJ1-1	-	CASSLEGPGTEAFF	TGTGCCAGCAGTTTAGAGGGGCCGGGCACTGAAGCTTTCTTT
few	TRBV14	TRBJ2-7	-	CASNQGRTGSLYEQYF	TGTGCCAGCAATCAGGGGAGGACAGGCAGCCTCTACGAGCAGTACTTC
few	TRBV28	TRBJ1-5	-	CASTSTPAVQPQHF	TGTGCCAGCACCTCAACGCCAGCAGTTCAGCCCCAGCATTTT
-	TRBV2	TRBJ2-3	TRBD2	CASSWTSETDTQYF	TGTGCCAGCAGTTGGACTAGCGAGACAGATACGCAGTATTTT
many	TRBV7-2	TRBJ1-2	-	CASSLDGVNYGYTF	TGTGCCAGCAGCTTAGATGGGGTTAACTATGGCTACACCTTC
many	TRBV7-2	TRBJ2-1	-	CASSLEPGGQNEQFF	TGTGCCAGCAGCTTAGAACCCGGGGGCCAGAACGAGCAGTTCTTC
-	TRBV7-9	TRBJ1-1	TRBD1	CASSSTGQGGTEAFF	TGTGCCAGCAGCAGCACGGGACAGGGAGGCACTGAAGCTTTCTTT
many	TRBV7-6	TRBJ2-3	-	CASSFYPGGTDTQYF	TGTGCCAGCAGTTTCTACCCAGGGGGCACAGATACGCAGTATTTT
many	TRBV7-2	TRBJ2-7	TRBD2	CASSSQAGREPYEQYF	TGTGCCAGCAGCTCTCAAGCGGGGAGGGAACCCTACGAGCAGTACTTC
few	TRBV6-5	TRBJ2-2	TRBD1	CASSYSGDRDTGELFF	TGTGCCAGCAGTTACAGTGGTGACAGGGACACCGGGGAGCTGTTTTTT
many	TRBV28	TRBJ1-1	-	CASRPPGPNTEAFF	TGTGCCAGCAGGCCTCCGGGACCGAACACTGAAGCTTTCTTT
-	TRBV5-6	TRBJ1-1	TRBD1	CASLDRGKNTEAFF	TGTGCCAGCTTGGACAGGGGAAAGAACACTGAAGCTTTCTTT
many	TRBV7-6	TRBJ2-1	TRBD2	CASSFTSGGVGEQFF	TGTGCCAGCAGCTTTACTAGCGGGGGGGTAGGCGAGCAGTTCTTC
-	TRBV28	TRBJ2-1	TRBD2	CASSRGGTGNEQFF	TGTGCCAGCTCGCGGGGGGGGACTGGGAATGAGCAGTTCTTC
few	TRBV5-6	TRBJ1-1	TRBD1	CASSSPLFEGTGATEAFF	TGTGCCAGCAGCTCCCCCCTGTTTGAGGGAACAGGGGCCACTGAAGCTTTCTTT